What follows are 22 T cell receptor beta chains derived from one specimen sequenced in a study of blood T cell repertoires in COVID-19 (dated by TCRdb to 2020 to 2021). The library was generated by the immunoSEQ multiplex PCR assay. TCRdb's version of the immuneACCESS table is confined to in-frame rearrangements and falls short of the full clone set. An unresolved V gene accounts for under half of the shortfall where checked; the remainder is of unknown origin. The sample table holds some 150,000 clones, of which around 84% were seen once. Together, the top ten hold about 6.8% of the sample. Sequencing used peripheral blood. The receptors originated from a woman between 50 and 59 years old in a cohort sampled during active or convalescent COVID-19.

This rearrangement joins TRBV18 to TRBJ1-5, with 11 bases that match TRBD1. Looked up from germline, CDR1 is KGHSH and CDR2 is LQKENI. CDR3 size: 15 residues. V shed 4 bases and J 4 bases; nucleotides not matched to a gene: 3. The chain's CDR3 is CASSLGTGGNQPQHF. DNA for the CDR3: TGTGCCAGCTCACTAGGGACAGGGGGTAATCAGCCCCAGCATTTT.

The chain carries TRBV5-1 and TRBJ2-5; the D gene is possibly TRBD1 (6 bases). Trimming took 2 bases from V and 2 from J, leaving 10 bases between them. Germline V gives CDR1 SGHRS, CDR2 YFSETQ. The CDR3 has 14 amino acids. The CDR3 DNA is TGCGCCAGCAGCTTCGGGACACAACAAGAGACCCAGTACTTC. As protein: CASSFGTQQETQYF.

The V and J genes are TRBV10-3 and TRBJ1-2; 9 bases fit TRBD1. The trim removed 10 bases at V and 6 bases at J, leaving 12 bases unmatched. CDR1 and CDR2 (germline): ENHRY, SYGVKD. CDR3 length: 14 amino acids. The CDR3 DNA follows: TGTGCCAGCCGCCCATCCGGGACAGGGAATGGCTACACCTTC. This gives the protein CASRPSGTGNGYTF.

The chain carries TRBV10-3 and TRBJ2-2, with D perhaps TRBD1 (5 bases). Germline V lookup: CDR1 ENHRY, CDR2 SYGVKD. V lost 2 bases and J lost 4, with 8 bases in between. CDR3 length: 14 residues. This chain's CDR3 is CAISEKGRTGELFF. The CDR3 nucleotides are TGTGCCATCAGTGAGAAGGGGCGCACCGGGGAGCTGTTTTTT.

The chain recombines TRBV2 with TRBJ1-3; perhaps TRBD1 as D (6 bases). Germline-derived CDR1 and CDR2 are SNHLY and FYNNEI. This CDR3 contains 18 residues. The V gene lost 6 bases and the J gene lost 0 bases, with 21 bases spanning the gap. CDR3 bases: TGTGCCAGCAGCCCCCGTAGACAGGCACTATCCTCTGGAAACACCATATATTTT. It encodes CASSPRRQALSSGNTIYF.

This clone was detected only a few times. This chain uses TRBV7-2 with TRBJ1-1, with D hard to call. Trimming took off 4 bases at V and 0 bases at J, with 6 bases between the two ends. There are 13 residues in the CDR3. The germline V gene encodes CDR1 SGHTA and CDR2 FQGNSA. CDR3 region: CASSSELNTEAFF. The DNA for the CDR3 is TGTGCCAGCAGCTCCGAGTTGAACACTGAAGCTTTCTTT.

CDR3 amino acids: CSVEVSGNSYGYTF. Written as DNA, the CDR3 is TGCAGCGTTGAGGTGTCCGGAAACAGCTATGGCTACACCTTC. The chain carries TRBV29-1 and TRBJ1-2; D ambiguous. Between the trimmed V and J ends, which lost 3 bases and 4 bases, there was a span of 15 bases. Germline V CDR1 and CDR2: SQVTM, ANQGSEA. The CDR3 consists of 14 residues.

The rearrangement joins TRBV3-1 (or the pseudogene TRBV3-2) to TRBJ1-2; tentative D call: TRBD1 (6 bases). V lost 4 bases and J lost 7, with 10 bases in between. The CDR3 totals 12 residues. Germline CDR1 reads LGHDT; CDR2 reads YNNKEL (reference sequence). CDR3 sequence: CASSPGHFGYTF. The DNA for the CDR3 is TGTGCCAGCAGCCCGGGACATTTTGGCTACACCTTC.

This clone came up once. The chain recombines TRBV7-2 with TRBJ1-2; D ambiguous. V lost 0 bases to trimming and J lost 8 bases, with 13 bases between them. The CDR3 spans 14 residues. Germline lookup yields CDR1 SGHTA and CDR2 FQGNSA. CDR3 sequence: CASSLAEGVRGYTF. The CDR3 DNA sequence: TGTGCCAGCAGCTTAGCAGAGGGTGTCAGAGGCTACACCTTC.

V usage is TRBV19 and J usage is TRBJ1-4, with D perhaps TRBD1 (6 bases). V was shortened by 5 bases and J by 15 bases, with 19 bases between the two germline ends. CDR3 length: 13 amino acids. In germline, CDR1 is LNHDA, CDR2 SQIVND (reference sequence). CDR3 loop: CASSLQGPGEVFF. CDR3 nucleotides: TGTGCCAGTAGTCTACAGGGCCCAGGCGAAGTGTTTTTT.

CDR3 in DNA: TGTGCCAGCAGCGACGGGACAGGCAACTCCTACGAGCAGTACTTC. As protein: CASSDGTGNSYEQYF. V is TRBV9 and J is TRBJ2-7; 8 bases are shared with TRBD1. The CDR3 runs 15 residues. The germline CDR1 and CDR2 sequences are SGDLS and YYNGEE. The ends lost 3 bases at V and 0 bases at J; junction bases unmatched: 5.

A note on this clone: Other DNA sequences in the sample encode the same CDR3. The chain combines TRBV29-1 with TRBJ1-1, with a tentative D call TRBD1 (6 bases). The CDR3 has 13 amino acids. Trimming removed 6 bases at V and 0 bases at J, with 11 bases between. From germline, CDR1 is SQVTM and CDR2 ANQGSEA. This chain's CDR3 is CSVGGQLNTEAFF. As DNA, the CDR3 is TGCAGCGTGGGCGGACAGTTGAACACTGAAGCTTTCTTT.

Here the CDR3 reads CASSLSGVSTDTQYF. The DNA for the CDR3 is TGTGCCAGCAGTCTGAGCGGGGTGAGCACAGATACGCAGTATTTT. The chain employs TRBV2 and TRBJ2-3; 7 nucleotides match TRBD2. The CDR3 extends over 15 amino acids. V lost 5 bases, J lost 0 bases, and 5 bases stayed unmatched. Germline-derived CDR1 and CDR2 are SNHLY and FYNNEI. Full variable domain (rest looked up from reference TRBV2 and TRBJ2-3): EPEVTQTPSHQVTQMGQEVILRCVPISNHLYFYWYRQILGQKVEFLVSFYNNEISEKSEIFDDQFSVERPDGSNFTLKIRSTKLEDSAMYFCASSLSGVSTDTQYFGPGTRLTVL.

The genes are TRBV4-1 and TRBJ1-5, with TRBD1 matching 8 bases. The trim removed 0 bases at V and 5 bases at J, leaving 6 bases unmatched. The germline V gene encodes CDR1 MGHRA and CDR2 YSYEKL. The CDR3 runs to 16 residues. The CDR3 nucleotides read TGCGCCAGCAGCCAAGACGTGGGACAGGATTATCAGCCCCAGCATTTT. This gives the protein CASSQDVGQDYQPQHF.

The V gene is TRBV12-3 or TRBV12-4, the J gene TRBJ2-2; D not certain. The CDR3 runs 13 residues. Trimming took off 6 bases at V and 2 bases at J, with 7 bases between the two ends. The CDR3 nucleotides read TGTGCCAGCAGACTTACTAACACCGGGGAGCTGTTTTTT. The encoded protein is CASRLTNTGELFF.

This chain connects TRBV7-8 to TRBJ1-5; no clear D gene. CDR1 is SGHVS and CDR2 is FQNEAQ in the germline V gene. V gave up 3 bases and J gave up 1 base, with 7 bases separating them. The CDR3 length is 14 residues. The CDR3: CASSFGQSNQPQHF. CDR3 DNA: TGTGCCAGCAGCTTTGGCCAGAGCAATCAGCCCCAGCATTTT. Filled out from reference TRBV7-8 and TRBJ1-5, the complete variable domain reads GAGVSQSPRYKVAKRGQDVALRCDPISGHVSLFWYQQALGQGPEFLTYFQNEAQLDKSGLPSDRFFAERPEGSVSTLKIQRTQQEDSAVYLCASSFGQSNQPQHFGDGTRLSIL.

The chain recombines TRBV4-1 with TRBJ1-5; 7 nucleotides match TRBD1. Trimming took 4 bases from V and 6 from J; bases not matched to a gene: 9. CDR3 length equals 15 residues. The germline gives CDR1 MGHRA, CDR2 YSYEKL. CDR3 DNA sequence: TGCGCCAGCAGCCGACCAGACAGGGTTGGTCAGCCCCAGCATTTT. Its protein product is CASSRPDRVGQPQHF.

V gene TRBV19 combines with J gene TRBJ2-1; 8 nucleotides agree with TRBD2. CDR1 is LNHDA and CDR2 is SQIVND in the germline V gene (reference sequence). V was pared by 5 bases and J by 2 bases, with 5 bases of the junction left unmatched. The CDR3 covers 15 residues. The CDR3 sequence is CASSEPGLAYNEQFF. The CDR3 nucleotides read TGTGCCAGTAGTGAACCGGGACTAGCCTACAATGAGCAGTTCTTC.

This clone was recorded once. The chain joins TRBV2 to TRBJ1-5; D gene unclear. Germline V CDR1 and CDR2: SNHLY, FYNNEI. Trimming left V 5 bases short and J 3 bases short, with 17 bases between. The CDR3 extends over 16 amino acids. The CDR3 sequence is CASSSGPINVNQPQHF. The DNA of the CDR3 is TGTGCCAGCAGTAGCGGGCCTATCAACGTCAATCAGCCCCAGCATTTT.

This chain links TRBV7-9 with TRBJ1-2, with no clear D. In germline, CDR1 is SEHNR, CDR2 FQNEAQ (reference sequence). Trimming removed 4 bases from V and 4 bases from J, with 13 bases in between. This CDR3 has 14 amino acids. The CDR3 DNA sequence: TGTGCCAGCAGCTCTGACAACCGAATCTATGGCTACACCTTC. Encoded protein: CASSSDNRIYGYTF.

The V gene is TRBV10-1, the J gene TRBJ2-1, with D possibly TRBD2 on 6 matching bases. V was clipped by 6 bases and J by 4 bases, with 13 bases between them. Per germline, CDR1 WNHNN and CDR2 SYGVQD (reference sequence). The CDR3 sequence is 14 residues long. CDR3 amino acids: CASSGGGGYNEQFF. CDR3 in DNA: TGCGCCAGCAGCGGTGGGGGAGGATACAATGAGCAGTTCTTC.

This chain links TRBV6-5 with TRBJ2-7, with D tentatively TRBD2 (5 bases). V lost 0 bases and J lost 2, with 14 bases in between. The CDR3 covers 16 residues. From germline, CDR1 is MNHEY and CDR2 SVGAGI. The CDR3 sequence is CASSYSLGSLTYEQYF. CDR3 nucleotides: TGTGCCAGCAGTTACTCGTTAGGGAGCCTCACCTACGAGCAGTACTTC.